A selection of T cell receptor beta chains follows, all from one sample in a study of cytomegalovirus exposure and HLA in healthy donors. Measured with immunoSEQ multiplex PCR; TCRdb has only the in-frame clones, and not every one. The data hold approximately 100,000 clones, with 60% to 75% observed a single time. The sequencing sample was made of PBMCs. The receptors here all came from a man between 40 and 49 years old in good health and CMV-seropositive. Both conserved end residues are part of each CDR3. D genes are given only for firm matches. Clone size is not always given. Where it is, it says once, few, many or a class for expanded clones.

cdr3_aa: CASSLGGQLYGYTF
cdr3_nt: TGTGCCAGCAGCCTAGGGGGACAGCTCTATGGCTACACCTTC
v_call: TRBV25-1
cdr3_length: 14
j_call: TRBJ1-2
clone_size: NA
d_call: TRBD1

cdr3_aa: CASSYSNTPWRHGYTF
cdr3_nt: TGTGCCAGCAGTTACTCGAACACACCTTGGAGGCATGGCTACACCTTC
v_call: TRBV6-5
cdr3_length: 16
j_call: TRBJ1-2
clone_size: once
d_call: NA

cdr3_aa: CASSVEQWDTEAFF
cdr3_nt: TGTGCCAGCAGCGTAGAACAGTGGGACACTGAAGCTTTCTTT
v_call: TRBV9
cdr3_length: 14
j_call: TRBJ1-1
clone_size: NA
d_call: NA

cdr3_aa: CASSRGANTEAFF
cdr3_nt: TGTGCCAGTAGTAGAGGAGCGAACACTGAAGCTTTCTTT
v_call: TRBV19
cdr3_length: 13
j_call: TRBJ1-1
clone_size: few
d_call: NA

cdr3_aa: CASSRGTDSGNTIYF
cdr3_nt: TGTGCCAGCAGTCGGGGGACGGACTCTGGAAACACCATATATTTT
v_call: TRBV2
cdr3_length: 15
j_call: TRBJ1-3
clone_size: NA
d_call: NA

cdr3_aa: CASSSRRGKVDTQYF
cdr3_nt: TGTGCCAGCAGCTCTCGACGGGGGAAGGTCGATACGCAGTATTTT
v_call: TRBV7-3
cdr3_length: 15
j_call: TRBJ2-3
clone_size: NA
d_call: NA

cdr3_aa: CASSPLAVNNEQFF
cdr3_nt: TGTGCCAGCAGTCCCCTAGCGGTAAACAATGAGCAGTTCTTC
v_call: TRBV27
cdr3_length: 14
j_call: TRBJ2-1
clone_size: few
d_call: TRBD2

cdr3_aa: CASSLGRSSTDTQYF
cdr3_nt: TGCGCCAGCAGCTTGGGTCGGAGCAGCACAGATACGCAGTATTTT
v_call: TRBV5-1
cdr3_length: 15
j_call: TRBJ2-3
clone_size: NA
d_call: NA

cdr3_aa: CASRRSNQPQHF
cdr3_nt: TGTGCCAGTCGTAGATCAAATCAGCCCCAGCATTTT
v_call: TRBV28
cdr3_length: 12
j_call: TRBJ1-5
clone_size: NA
d_call: NA

cdr3_aa: CASSLDRGLAGVEQFF
cdr3_nt: TGTGCCAGCAGCCTCGACCGGGGACTAGCGGGAGTTGAGCAGTTCTTC
v_call: TRBV9
cdr3_length: 16
j_call: TRBJ2-1
clone_size: NA
d_call: TRBD2

cdr3_aa: CASSLAGLMETQYF
cdr3_nt: TGTGCCAGCAGCTTAGCGGGACTTATGGAGACCCAGTACTTC
v_call: TRBV7-9
cdr3_length: 14
j_call: TRBJ2-5
clone_size: NA
d_call: NA

cdr3_aa: CATSREVGTGYEKLFF
cdr3_nt: TGTGCCACCAGCAGAGAGGTGGGGACAGGGTATGAAAAACTGTTTTTT
v_call: TRBV15
cdr3_length: 16
j_call: TRBJ1-4
clone_size: NA
d_call: TRBD1

cdr3_aa: CASSLGGGALNEKLFF
cdr3_nt: TGTGCCAGCAGTTTAGGAGGGGGCGCGCTAAATGAAAAACTGTTTTTT
v_call: TRBV28
cdr3_length: 16
j_call: TRBJ1-4
clone_size: many
d_call: TRBD1

cdr3_aa: CASSLVRGRPEAFF
cdr3_nt: TGTGCCAGCAGCTTGGTTCGAGGGAGGCCTGAAGCTTTCTTT
v_call: TRBV5-4
cdr3_length: 14
j_call: TRBJ1-1
clone_size: NA
d_call: NA

cdr3_aa: CAWKVGRGMETQYF
cdr3_nt: TGTGCCTGGAAGGTCGGCCGAGGGATGGAGACCCAGTACTTC
v_call: TRBV30
cdr3_length: 14
j_call: TRBJ2-5
clone_size: NA
d_call: NA

cdr3_aa: CASSALERTDTQYF
cdr3_nt: TGCGCCAGCAGTGCCCTGGAGCGCACAGATACGCAGTATTTT
v_call: TRBV10-1
cdr3_length: 14
j_call: TRBJ2-3
clone_size: NA
d_call: NA

cdr3_aa: CASSEEGTEIYEQYF
cdr3_nt: TGTGCCAGCAGTGAAGAGGGGACAGAGATCTACGAGCAGTACTTC
v_call: TRBV2
cdr3_length: 15
j_call: TRBJ2-7
clone_size: NA
d_call: TRBD1

cdr3_aa: CASSQDTASGRNEQFF
cdr3_nt: TGCGCCAGCAGCCAAGATACGGCTAGCGGGAGGAATGAGCAGTTCTTC
v_call: TRBV4-3
cdr3_length: 16
j_call: TRBJ2-1
clone_size: NA
d_call: TRBD2

cdr3_aa: CASSLETVNSGNTIYF
cdr3_nt: TGTGCCAGCAGCTTAGAAACGGTTAACTCTGGAAACACCATATATTTT
v_call: TRBV7-2
cdr3_length: 16
j_call: TRBJ1-3
clone_size: once
d_call: NA

cdr3_aa: CASSPTGTGVFHEQFF
cdr3_nt: TGTGCCAGCAGTCCGACGGGGACAGGGGTTTTCCATGAGCAGTTCTTC
v_call: TRBV13
cdr3_length: 16
j_call: TRBJ2-1
clone_size: NA
d_call: TRBD1

cdr3_aa: CASSQEGQGTYEQYF
cdr3_nt: TGCGCCAGCAGCCAAGAAGGACAGGGGACCTACGAGCAGTACTTC
v_call: TRBV4-1
cdr3_length: 15
j_call: TRBJ2-7
clone_size: NA
d_call: TRBD1

cdr3_aa: CATLYKGTSPGNTIYF
cdr3_nt: TGCGCCACTCTTTACAAGGGGACATCCCCTGGAAACACCATATATTTT
v_call: TRBV10-1
cdr3_length: 16
j_call: TRBJ1-3
clone_size: NA
d_call: NA